The clone carrying this TCR beta chain was seen repeatedly, ten times or more. TCRdb used MiXCR to reprocess the 5' RACE reads, holding one entry per CDR3 protein. The sample shows some 140,000 distinct CDR3 sequences, about an eighth of them seen only once. The entry originates in a study of CD8 T cells in ankylosing spondylitis. With 1 base removed from V and 5 bases from J, the gap between germline ends came to 9 bases. In germline, CDR1 is SGHRS, CDR2 YFSETQ. CDR3 length equals 13 residues. The rearrangement uses TRBV5-1 and TRBJ1-2; D is unresolved. This TCR came from a female donor with ankylosing spondylitis or in good health (not recorded which). Sequences were obtained from blood, either unsorted or a sorted T cell fraction (not recorded which). The DNA for the CDR3 is TGCGCCAGCAGCTTGCGCAGCGAATATGGCTACACCTTC. It translates to CASSLRSEYGYTF.